The rows below give T cell receptor beta chains drawn from one sample of a study of blood T cell repertoires in COVID-19. Method: immunoSEQ multiplex PCR; TCRdb's copy keeps in-frame clones and lacks some. The sample includes 250,000 or so clones, 70% to 90% of them seen just once. The sample taken for sequencing was PBMCs or T cells enriched from blood (not recorded which). The origin of the receptors is a woman aged 50 to 65 who had been exposed to COVID-19. The CDR3 runs from the conserved cysteine through the conserved F or W. D genes are given only for firm matches. Clone size is stated in some rows and not others, as once, few, many or a class when expanded.

D gene: TRBD1; clone size: -; V gene: TRBV11-2; J gene: TRBJ1-2; CDR3 DNA: TGTGCCAGCAGCTTAGGGGGACAGGGGGGCGGCTATGGCTACACCTTC; CDR3 protein: CASSLGGQGGGYGYTF
D gene: TRBD1; clone size: -; V gene: TRBV6-5; J gene: TRBJ1-1; CDR3 DNA: TGTGCCACGGGACAGGGAGGGACTGAAGCTTTCTTT; CDR3 protein: CATGQGGTEAFF
D gene: -; clone size: few; V gene: TRBV28; J gene: TRBJ1-2; CDR3 DNA: TGTGCCAGCGGGGGCCCCAGCTATGGCTACACCTTC; CDR3 protein: CASGGPSYGYTF
D gene: TRBD1; clone size: -; V gene: TRBV6-5; J gene: TRBJ1-1; CDR3 DNA: TGTGCCAGCAGCGACCTGGGACAGGTCCTTGAAGCTTTCTTT; CDR3 protein: CASSDLGQVLEAFF
D gene: -; clone size: -; V gene: TRBV7-2; J gene: TRBJ2-7; CDR3 DNA: TGTGCCAGCAGCTTAGTCCCGGGGTACGAGCAGTACTTC; CDR3 protein: CASSLVPGYEQYF
D gene: TRBD1; clone size: -; V gene: TRBV6-5; J gene: TRBJ1-2; CDR3 DNA: TGTGCCAGCAGTTACTCGATGACAGGGTCAGACGAAGGCTACACCTTC; CDR3 protein: CASSYSMTGSDEGYTF
D gene: -; clone size: once; V gene: TRBV2; J gene: TRBJ2-2; CDR3 DNA: TGTGCCGGGAGAATTATGGACGGGGAGCTGTTTTTT; CDR3 protein: CAGRIMDGELFF
D gene: -; clone size: -; V gene: TRBV7-8; J gene: TRBJ1-3; CDR3 DNA: TGTGCCAGCAGCTTAGTACCTAGGGGAAACACCATATATTTT; CDR3 protein: CASSLVPRGNTIYF
D gene: -; clone size: -; V gene: TRBV28; J gene: TRBJ1-4; CDR3 DNA: TGTGCCAGCAGGTCAAATGAAAAACTGTTTTTT; CDR3 protein: CASRSNEKLFF
D gene: -; clone size: -; V gene: TRBV5-6; J gene: TRBJ1-1; CDR3 DNA: TGTGCCAGCAGCTTGGTACAGGCGGTAATGAACACTGAAGCTTTCTTT; CDR3 protein: CASSLVQAVMNTEAFF
D gene: TRBD1; clone size: -; V gene: TRBV24-1; J gene: TRBJ1-5; CDR3 DNA: TGTGCCACCGCCGGACAGGCCAGCAATCAGCCCCAGCATTTT; CDR3 protein: CATAGQASNQPQHF
D gene: -; clone size: -; V gene: TRBV5-1; J gene: TRBJ1-2; CDR3 DNA: TGCGCCAGCAGCGATACAGGGTCCCACACCTTC; CDR3 protein: CASSDTGSHTF
D gene: -; clone size: once; V gene: TRBV2; J gene: TRBJ1-2; CDR3 DNA: TGTGCCAGCAGGGACCAGGGGATCTATGGCTACACCTTC; CDR3 protein: CASRDQGIYGYTF
D gene: -; clone size: -; V gene: TRBV10-2; J gene: TRBJ1-2; CDR3 DNA: TGCGCCAGCAGAGAAGGGGTAGACTATGGCTACACCTTC; CDR3 protein: CASREGVDYGYTF
D gene: TRBD2; clone size: -; V gene: TRBV7-2; J gene: TRBJ2-2; CDR3 DNA: TGTGCCAGCAGCCTAGACAGCGGGGCGGGCGGGGAGCTGTTTTTT; CDR3 protein: CASSLDSGAGGELFF
D gene: -; clone size: once; V gene: TRBV3-1/TRBV3-2; J gene: TRBJ2-3; CDR3 DNA: TGTGCCAGCAGCCAAACGGGGGGCCGCGCAGATACGCAGTATTTT; CDR3 protein: CASSQTGGRADTQYF
D gene: -; clone size: -; V gene: TRBV7-9; J gene: TRBJ2-3; CDR3 DNA: TGTGCCAGCAGCGCCGCAGAAATGAGCACAGATACGCAGTATTTT; CDR3 protein: CASSAAEMSTDTQYF
D gene: -; clone size: -; V gene: TRBV27; J gene: TRBJ1-1; CDR3 DNA: TGTGCCAGCAGTCCCCAGGGCAGCTCTGAAGCTTTCTTT; CDR3 protein: CASSPQGSSEAFF
D gene: TRBD1; clone size: -; V gene: TRBV7-2; J gene: TRBJ2-3; CDR3 DNA: TGTGCCAGCAGCCCACAGGGGATGGCAGATACGCAGTATTTT; CDR3 protein: CASSPQGMADTQYF
D gene: TRBD1; clone size: -; V gene: TRBV6-1; J gene: TRBJ1-5; CDR3 DNA: TGTGCCAGCAGTGAAGCGCAGGGGGGACAACAGCCCCAGCATTTT; CDR3 protein: CASSEAQGGQQPQHF
D gene: -; clone size: -; V gene: TRBV7-2; J gene: TRBJ2-1; CDR3 DNA: TGTGCCAGCAGCTTAGGGGGGACAGCGGGTAAGTTGGAGCAGTTCTTC; CDR3 protein: CASSLGGTAGKLEQFF
D gene: -; clone size: few; V gene: TRBV6-5; J gene: TRBJ1-2; CDR3 DNA: TGTGCCAGCAGTTACTCGGGGACATCGAACTATGGCTACACCTTC; CDR3 protein: CASSYSGTSNYGYTF
D gene: TRBD1; clone size: -; V gene: TRBV7-2; J gene: TRBJ2-7; CDR3 DNA: TGTGCCAGCACCCCAGGGGGCGCTTATTACGAGCAGTACTTC; CDR3 protein: CASTPGGAYYEQYF
D gene: TRBD1; clone size: -; V gene: TRBV10-2; J gene: TRBJ1-1; CDR3 DNA: TGCGCCAGCAGTGAAACAGGGGCGTACACTGAAGCTTTCTTT; CDR3 protein: CASSETGAYTEAFF
D gene: TRBD1; clone size: once; V gene: TRBV7-9; J gene: TRBJ1-1; CDR3 DNA: TGTGCCAGCATTATGACAGGGGGGGACACTGAAGCTTTCTTT; CDR3 protein: CASIMTGGDTEAFF
D gene: -; clone size: -; V gene: TRBV19; J gene: TRBJ1-2; CDR3 DNA: TGTGCCAGCTTTCCGGCGCAGGGTAAGAGATATGGCTACACCTTC; CDR3 protein: CASFPAQGKRYGYTF
D gene: -; clone size: once; V gene: TRBV29-1; J gene: TRBJ1-1; CDR3 DNA: TGCAGCGTTGCCGGGATTAACACTGAAGCTTTCTTT; CDR3 protein: CSVAGINTEAFF
D gene: -; clone size: once; V gene: TRBV19; J gene: TRBJ2-7; CDR3 DNA: TGTGCCAGTAGTATGGACACCGCCTTCTACGAGCAGTACTTC; CDR3 protein: CASSMDTAFYEQYF
D gene: -; clone size: -; V gene: TRBV5-1; J gene: TRBJ1-4; CDR3 DNA: TGCGCCAGCAGCTTGGGAGCGGGGGTCGCTAATGAAAAACTGTTTTTT; CDR3 protein: CASSLGAGVANEKLFF
D gene: TRBD1; clone size: -; V gene: TRBV7-2; J gene: TRBJ1-2; CDR3 DNA: TGTGCCAGCAGCCTCGGACAGGGGCAGACCTATGGCTACACCTTC; CDR3 protein: CASSLGQGQTYGYTF
D gene: -; clone size: few; V gene: TRBV7-8; J gene: TRBJ1-1; CDR3 DNA: TGTGCCAGCAGCTTAGATCTCAGGGTGAACACTGAAGCTTTCTTT; CDR3 protein: CASSLDLRVNTEAFF
D gene: -; clone size: once; V gene: TRBV29-1; J gene: TRBJ1-5; CDR3 DNA: TGCAGCGTTGAAGTCCCAGGGGAGGGTCAGCCCCAGCATTTT; CDR3 protein: CSVEVPGEGQPQHF
D gene: -; clone size: -; V gene: TRBV9; J gene: TRBJ2-3; CDR3 DNA: TGTGCCAGCAGCCCTACCCCGGTGAGCACAGATACGCAGTATTTT; CDR3 protein: CASSPTPVSTDTQYF
D gene: TRBD1; clone size: -; V gene: TRBV14; J gene: TRBJ1-2; CDR3 DNA: TGTGCCAGCAGTGGACAGGTATCCTATGGCTACACCTTC; CDR3 protein: CASSGQVSYGYTF
D gene: TRBD1; clone size: -; V gene: TRBV30; J gene: TRBJ2-7; CDR3 DNA: TGTGCCTGGAGTCACCCTGGGACAGGGCGCAACGAGCAGTACTTC; CDR3 protein: CAWSHPGTGRNEQYF
D gene: TRBD1; clone size: -; V gene: TRBV13; J gene: TRBJ1-2; CDR3 DNA: TGTGCCAGCAGCCAGGGGGCAGGAGGTCCCTATGGCTACACCTTC; CDR3 protein: CASSQGAGGPYGYTF
D gene: -; clone size: -; V gene: TRBV6-5; J gene: TRBJ1-1; CDR3 DNA: TGTGCCAGCAGTTACACAGGGAGGAACACTGAAGCTTTCTTT; CDR3 protein: CASSYTGRNTEAFF
D gene: -; clone size: -; V gene: TRBV10-3; J gene: TRBJ2-4; CDR3 DNA: TGTGCCATCAGTCTAAAGCTAGCTCCTCAAAACATTCAGTACTTC; CDR3 protein: CAISLKLAPQNIQYF
D gene: -; clone size: -; V gene: TRBV5-1; J gene: TRBJ1-3; CDR3 DNA: TGCGCCAGCAGCTTGGACAGCTCTGGAAACACCATATATTTT; CDR3 protein: CASSLDSSGNTIYF
D gene: TRBD1; clone size: -; V gene: TRBV6-5; J gene: TRBJ1-1; CDR3 DNA: TGTGCCAGCAGTTACACCTCTACAGGGGCCGCTTTCTTT; CDR3 protein: CASSYTSTGAAFF
D gene: TRBD1; clone size: -; V gene: TRBV28; J gene: TRBJ1-1; CDR3 DNA: TGTGCCAGCAGTCTGGGACAGCCTGAAGCTTTCTTT; CDR3 protein: CASSLGQPEAFF
D gene: TRBD1; clone size: -; V gene: TRBV4-2; J gene: TRBJ2-1; CDR3 DNA: TGTGCCAGCAGCCAAGGACAGGGTATAGAGGCGGCCAATGAGCAGTTCTTC; CDR3 protein: CASSQGQGIEAANEQFF
D gene: -; clone size: -; V gene: TRBV4-1; J gene: TRBJ1-2; CDR3 DNA: TGCGCCAGCAGCCAAGAGCTCAGAGGGAGCTATGGCTACACCTTC; CDR3 protein: CASSQELRGSYGYTF
D gene: -; clone size: -; V gene: TRBV2; J gene: TRBJ2-5; CDR3 DNA: TGTGCCAGCAGCCTACAGGAAGAGACCCAGTACTTC; CDR3 protein: CASSLQEETQYF
D gene: -; clone size: -; V gene: TRBV5-1; J gene: TRBJ2-1; CDR3 DNA: TGCGCCAGCAGCTTGGGTGGGAGCATATCCTACAATGAGCAGTTCTTC; CDR3 protein: CASSLGGSISYNEQFF
D gene: -; clone size: few; V gene: TRBV5-1; J gene: TRBJ1-5; CDR3 DNA: TGCGCCAGCAGCCATGGGACACCTGATCAGCCCCAGCATTTT; CDR3 protein: CASSHGTPDQPQHF
D gene: -; clone size: -; V gene: TRBV19; J gene: TRBJ1-1; CDR3 DNA: TGTGCCAGTAGTATAGAAGCCGCGAACACTGAAGCTTTCTTT; CDR3 protein: CASSIEAANTEAFF
D gene: TRBD1; clone size: -; V gene: TRBV7-8; J gene: TRBJ2-6; CDR3 DNA: TGTGCCAGCAGCGGGACAGTTCTTGCGGGGGCCAACGTCCTGACTTTC; CDR3 protein: CASSGTVLAGANVLTF
D gene: -; clone size: -; V gene: TRBV28; J gene: TRBJ1-1; CDR3 DNA: TGTGCCAGCAGACAACTTGGCTACAGGGTAACTGAAGCTTTCTTT; CDR3 protein: CASRQLGYRVTEAFF
D gene: -; clone size: -; V gene: TRBV6-5; J gene: TRBJ1-2; CDR3 DNA: TGTGCCACCCGAACCGGTGTAGACTATGGCTACACCTTC; CDR3 protein: CATRTGVDYGYTF
D gene: TRBD1; clone size: -; V gene: TRBV9; J gene: TRBJ2-5; CDR3 DNA: TGTGCCAGCAGCGTAGCCGGGACAGGTCAAGAGACCCAGTACTTC; CDR3 protein: CASSVAGTGQETQYF
D gene: TRBD1; clone size: -; V gene: TRBV19; J gene: TRBJ2-7; CDR3 DNA: TGTGCCAGTAGTCCATCACGGACAGGCTACGAGCAGTACTTC; CDR3 protein: CASSPSRTGYEQYF
D gene: TRBD2; clone size: -; V gene: TRBV11-3; J gene: TRBJ2-2; CDR3 DNA: TGTGCCAGCAGCCTGTCGGGACTAGTCAACACCGGGGAGCTGTTTTTT; CDR3 protein: CASSLSGLVNTGELFF
D gene: TRBD1; clone size: -; V gene: TRBV2; J gene: TRBJ2-7; CDR3 DNA: TGTGCCAGCAGGGTCTTGGCAGGGGGAATCTACGAGCAGTACTTC; CDR3 protein: CASRVLAGGIYEQYF
D gene: -; clone size: -; V gene: TRBV27; J gene: TRBJ1-4; CDR3 DNA: TGTGCCAGCAGCCTATCTTGGGCAGGGGTGGAAAAACTGTTTTTT; CDR3 protein: CASSLSWAGVEKLFF
D gene: TRBD2; clone size: -; V gene: TRBV5-1; J gene: TRBJ2-1; CDR3 DNA: TGCGCCAGCAGCTTGGCCTCGGGGGGGCGTAATGAGCAGTTCTTC; CDR3 protein: CASSLASGGRNEQFF
D gene: TRBD2; clone size: -; V gene: TRBV6-1; J gene: TRBJ2-1; CDR3 DNA: TGTGCCAGCAGTGTCACTAGCGGGGGCTCCTACAATGAGCAGTTCTTC; CDR3 protein: CASSVTSGGSYNEQFF